A selection of T cell receptor beta chains follows, all from one sample in a study of molecular identifiers for immune sequencing clone quantification. MiXCR, run by TCRdb on the PCR reads, gives a single entry per CDR3 protein. The sample lists 550,000 to 750,000 distinct CDR3 sequences, approximately 20% occurring once. Sequences were obtained from naive CD8+ T cells from blood, with Jurkat cell RNA spiked in. The source is a human donor in good health. Some libraries in this study had Jurkat cell RNA spiked in. The CDR3 runs from the conserved cysteine through the conserved F or W. D genes are given only for firm matches. Clone size, where shown, is once, few, many, or a class for clones that have expanded.

CDR3 protein | CDR3 DNA | J gene | CDR3 length | D gene | V gene | clone size
CASSFGRSGANVLTF | TGTGCCAGCAGTTTCGGTAGGTCCGGGGCCAACGTCCTGACTTTC | TRBJ2-6 | 15 | - | TRBV28 | many
CASSGTEDIQYF | TGTGCCAGCAGCGGAACGGAGGACATTCAGTACTTC | TRBJ2-4 | 12 | - | TRBV9 | many
CASKTSSPDTQYF | TGTGCCAGTAAGACTAGCTCCCCAGATACGCAGTATTTT | TRBJ2-3 | 13 | TRBD2 | TRBV19 | many
CASSLEGGGRCNEQFF | TGTGCCAGCAGCTTAGAGGGCGGGGGGAGATGCAATGAGCAGTTCTTC | TRBJ2-1 | 16 | TRBD2 | TRBV7-9 | once
CASSLGYRLAGVGETQYF | TGTGCCAGCAGCTTAGGTTATCGGCTAGCGGGAGTGGGTGAGACCCAGTACTTC | TRBJ2-5 | 18 | TRBD2 | TRBV7-2 | many
CASSLVAHGVRETQYF | TGTGCCAGCAGCTTGGTAGCACACGGGGTAAGGGAGACCCAGTACTTC | TRBJ2-5 | 16 | - | TRBV5-6 | -
CASSLTSGVETQYF | TGTGCCAGCAGCCTAACGTCCGGGGTAGAGACCCAGTACTTC | TRBJ2-5 | 14 | - | TRBV13 | many
CASSQGWGRYTGELFF | TGTGCCAGCAGCCAAGGGTGGGGCAGATACACCGGGGAGCTGTTTTTT | TRBJ2-2 | 16 | - | TRBV3-1 | few
CASSRPTDTGELFF | TGTGCCAGCAGCAGACCCACCGACACCGGGGAGCTGTTTTTT | TRBJ2-2 | 14 | - | TRBV7-9 | many
CASSQPGTRTAEQYF | TGCGCCAGCAGCCAACCAGGGACCAGGACGGCCGAGCAGTACTTC | TRBJ2-7 | 15 | - | TRBV4-1 | many
CASSEVGAGEYTEAFF | TGTGCCAGCAGCGAAGTTGGGGCTGGCGAGTACACTGAAGCTTTCTTT | TRBJ1-1 | 16 | - | TRBV2 | many
CASSYIRSSTDTQYF | TGTGCCAGCAGTTACATCCGTTCTAGCACAGATACGCAGTATTTT | TRBJ2-3 | 15 | - | TRBV6-5 | many
CASSASGFTGELFF | TGTGCCAGCAGTGCCTCGGGGTTCACCGGGGAGCTGTTTTTT | TRBJ2-2 | 14 | - | TRBV2 | many
CASTERYSYNEQFF | TGTGCCAGCACCGAGAGATACTCCTACAATGAGCAGTTCTTC | TRBJ2-1 | 14 | - | TRBV2 | few
CASRRDRGTDTQYF | TGTGCCAGTAGACGGGACAGGGGCACAGATACGCAGTATTTT | TRBJ2-3 | 14 | TRBD1 | TRBV6-5 | many
CASSPQLGTGIYEQYF | TGTGCCAGCAGCCCCCAACTCGGGACAGGGATTTACGAGCAGTACTTC | TRBJ2-7 | 16 | TRBD1 | TRBV14 | few
CASSATGSSYNEQFF | TGTGCCAGTAGCGCGACAGGGAGCTCCTACAATGAGCAGTTCTTC | TRBJ2-1 | 15 | TRBD1 | TRBV19 | many
CASSLKTPGLPQGETQYF | TGTGCCAGCAGCCTCAAGACCCCGGGACTTCCTCAGGGGGAGACCCAGTACTTC | TRBJ2-5 | 18 | - | TRBV14 | few
CASSQKGRDRGNYGYTF | TGTGCCAGCAGCCAAAAGGGCCGAGACAGGGGAAACTATGGCTACACCTTC | TRBJ1-2 | 17 | TRBD1 | TRBV7-8 | many
CASSYVGVNTGELFF | TGTGCCAGCAGTTACGTGGGGGTGAACACCGGGGAGCTGTTTTTT | TRBJ2-2 | 15 | - | TRBV6-6 | many
CASSLWGAGDEKLFF | TGTGCCAGCAGCTTATGGGGGGCAGGGGACGAAAAACTGTTTTTT | TRBJ1-4 | 15 | - | TRBV5-5 | few
CASRAGLGGDEAFF | TGTGCCAGCAGAGCGGGCCTAGGAGGCGATGAAGCTTTCTTT | TRBJ1-1 | 14 | - | TRBV6-1 | few
CASSYGTGSHDEQYF | TGTGCCAGCAGCTACGGGACAGGGTCCCACGACGAGCAGTACTTC | TRBJ2-7 | 15 | TRBD1 | TRBV5-6 | -
CASSRTGWSQETQYF | TGTGCCAGCAGCAGGACAGGTTGGTCCCAAGAGACCCAGTACTTC | TRBJ2-5 | 15 | TRBD1 | TRBV7-7 | few
CASSDSVRETQYF | TGTGCCAGCAGCGATAGTGTTCGAGAGACCCAGTACTTC | TRBJ2-5 | 13 | - | TRBV11-2 | few
CASSTTPGHLNNQPQHF | TGTGCCAGTAGTACAACTCCCGGACATCTCAATAATCAGCCCCAGCATTTT | TRBJ1-5 | 17 | - | TRBV19 | many
CASSAGDGSDSGNTIYF | TGTGCCAGCAGCGCGGGGGACGGGTCCGACTCTGGAAACACCATATATTTT | TRBJ1-3 | 17 | - | TRBV9 | -
CASSLMMGDTEAFF | TGTGCCAGCAGTTTAATGATGGGGGATACTGAAGCTTTCTTT | TRBJ1-1 | 14 | - | TRBV12-3/TRBV12-4 | many
CASSQGPSGDEKLFF | TGCGCCAGCAGCCAAGGACCGTCGGGAGATGAAAAACTGTTTTTT | TRBJ1-4 | 15 | - | TRBV4-3 | few
CSARDKDSPDVYSNQPQHF | TGCAGTGCTAGAGATAAGGACAGCCCCGACGTGTATAGCAATCAGCCCCAGCATTTT | TRBJ1-5 | 19 | - | TRBV20-1 | few
CASSYGLGDRDPEAFF | TGTGCCAGCAGTTACGGGCTCGGGGACAGGGACCCTGAAGCTTTCTTT | TRBJ1-1 | 16 | TRBD1 | TRBV6-2/TRBV6-3 | many
CASSSRTGTSSYNEQFF | TGTGCCAGCAGCTCCCGGACCGGGACTAGCTCCTACAATGAGCAGTTCTTC | TRBJ2-1 | 17 | TRBD2 | TRBV11-2 | few
CASSLEGRGAYEQYF | TGTGCCAGCAGCTTGGAGGGCCGGGGAGCCTACGAGCAGTACTTC | TRBJ2-7 | 15 | - | TRBV5-6 | -
CASSGGQPKETQYF | TGTGCCAGCAGTGGGGGACAGCCAAAAGAGACCCAGTACTTC | TRBJ2-5 | 14 | TRBD1 | TRBV25-1 | many
CASSLPLSGTENNYGYTF | TGTGCCAGCAGTTTACCCCTCTCCGGGACAGAAAATAACTATGGCTACACCTTC | TRBJ1-2 | 18 | TRBD1 | TRBV28 | -
CSARDDGQGVSGYTF | TGCAGTGCTAGAGACGACGGACAGGGGGTCAGCGGCTACACCTTC | TRBJ1-2 | 15 | TRBD1 | TRBV20-1 | few
CSAKTPIERPGNTIYF | TGCAGTGCTAAGACCCCAATCGAACGGCCGGGAAACACCATATATTTT | TRBJ1-3 | 16 | - | TRBV20-1 | many
CASSLGTSGTYEQYF | TGCGCCAGCAGCTTGGGGACTAGCGGCACCTACGAGCAGTACTTC | TRBJ2-7 | 15 | TRBD2 | TRBV5-1 | many
CASSPRDVSTGNTIYF | TGTGCCAGCAGCCCAAGAGATGTTTCGACTGGAAACACCATATATTTT | TRBJ1-3 | 16 | - | TRBV14 | many
CASSIGGIAEQYF | TGTGCCAGTAGTATAGGAGGGATAGCGGAGCAGTACTTC | TRBJ2-7 | 13 | - | TRBV19 | many
CASSLYQGPANYGYTF | TGTGCCAGCAGTTTATATCAGGGGCCCGCTAACTATGGCTACACCTTC | TRBJ1-2 | 16 | - | TRBV12-3/TRBV12-4 | many
CASSLSRPRHEQFF | TGTGCCAGCAGCCTCTCGCGGCCCCGCCATGAGCAGTTCTTC | TRBJ2-1 | 14 | - | TRBV5-6 | many
CASSPAWGTGAQYF | TGTGCCAGCAGCCCAGCATGGGGGACCGGGGCCCAGTACTTC | TRBJ2-5 | 14 | - | TRBV9 | many
CASSFSGTGYYGYTF | TGTGCCAGCAGTTTTTCCGGGACAGGGTACTATGGCTACACCTTC | TRBJ1-2 | 15 | TRBD1 | TRBV28 | many
CAGSLVRGTDTQYF | TGTGCCGGCAGTTTAGTGCGGGGCACAGATACGCAGTATTTT | TRBJ2-3 | 14 | - | TRBV28 | -
CASSWDTEAFF | TGTGCCAGCAGTTGGGACACTGAAGCTTTCTTT | TRBJ1-1 | 11 | - | TRBV28 | many
CASSQDRGINEKLFF | TGCGCCAGCAGCCAAGACCGGGGGATTAATGAAAAACTGTTTTTT | TRBJ1-4 | 15 | - | TRBV4-3 | few
CASTLGGGPPGEFF | TGTGCCAGCACCCTAGGAGGGGGCCCTCCCGGGGAGTTCTTC | TRBJ2-1 | 14 | - | TRBV12-3/TRBV12-4 | many
CASSVVGGSYSSPLHF | TGTGCCAGCAGCGTCGTGGGGGGCTCCTATAGTTCACCCCTCCACTTT | TRBJ1-6 | 16 | - | TRBV7-9 | -
CASSQVQGAITGELFF | TGCGCCAGCAGCCAAGTACAGGGGGCGATTACCGGGGAGCTGTTTTTT | TRBJ2-2 | 16 | TRBD1 | TRBV4-1 | few
CASDYTGANYGYTF | TGTGCCAGCGATTATACAGGGGCTAACTATGGCTACACCTTC | TRBJ1-2 | 14 | TRBD1 | TRBV7-9 | few
CASPLGLGVQETQYF | TGTGCCAGCCCCCTTGGACTAGGAGTACAAGAGACCCAGTACTTC | TRBJ2-5 | 15 | TRBD2 | TRBV2 | many
CASSEPREVVGLLQETQYF | TGCGCCAGCAGTGAGCCCCGAGAAGTGGTGGGACTACTACAAGAGACCCAGTACTTC | TRBJ2-5 | 19 | TRBD2 | TRBV10-2 | few
CASSSSGTSGYNEQFF | TGTGCCAGCAGTTCCTCCGGGACTAGCGGGTACAATGAGCAGTTCTTC | TRBJ2-1 | 16 | TRBD2 | TRBV6-2/TRBV6-3 | -
CASSLRDRPTTGELFF | TGTGCCAGCAGTTTAAGGGACAGACCAACTACCGGGGAGCTGTTTTTT | TRBJ2-2 | 16 | TRBD1 | TRBV28 | many
CASSQDVLAGVSTDTQYF | TGCGCCAGCAGCCAAGATGTCCTAGCGGGGGTTAGCACAGATACGCAGTATTTT | TRBJ2-3 | 18 | TRBD2 | TRBV4-3 | few
CASSYGTSPYNEQFF | TGCGCCAGCAGCTATGGGACTAGCCCCTACAATGAGCAGTTCTTC | TRBJ2-1 | 15 | TRBD2 | TRBV5-1 | many